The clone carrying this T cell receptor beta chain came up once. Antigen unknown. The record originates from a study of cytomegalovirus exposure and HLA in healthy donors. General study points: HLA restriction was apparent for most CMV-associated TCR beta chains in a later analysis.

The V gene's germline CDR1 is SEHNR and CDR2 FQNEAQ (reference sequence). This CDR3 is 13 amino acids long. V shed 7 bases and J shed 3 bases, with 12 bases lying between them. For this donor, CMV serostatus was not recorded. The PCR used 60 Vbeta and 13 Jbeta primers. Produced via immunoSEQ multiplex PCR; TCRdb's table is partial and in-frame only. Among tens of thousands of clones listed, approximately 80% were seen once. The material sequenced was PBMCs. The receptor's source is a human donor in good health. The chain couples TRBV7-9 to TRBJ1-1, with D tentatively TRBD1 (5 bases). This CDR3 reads CASTLGEDTEAFF. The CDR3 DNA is TGTGCCAGCACGTTGGGGGAGGACACTGAAGCTTTCTTT.